These 15 T cell receptor beta chains were all obtained from the same sample, sequenced in a study of identical twins. MiXCR was run by TCRdb on the 5' RACE reads, yielding one entry per CDR3 protein. The sample yields approximately 600,000 distinct CDR3 sequences, under 8.5% seen once. This sample also belongs to another study, concerning yellow fever vaccine responses in identical twins.

The sequenced sample consisted of PBMCs. The receptors were gathered from a woman under 30 in good health.

The V and J genes are TRBV7-6 and TRBJ1-3, with D maybe TRBD1 (5 bases). With 4 bases removed from V and 1 base from J, the gap between germline ends came to 11 bases. The CDR3 sequence is 15 residues long. The germline V gene encodes CDR1 SGHVS and CDR2 FNYEAQ. As DNA, the CDR3 is TGTGCCAGCAGCTCGGGACTACTTTCTGGAAACACCATATATTTT. As protein: CASSSGLLSGNTIYF.

This clonotype occurred a few times. This sequence joins TRBV15 and TRBJ2-3; TRBD2 is a possible D gene (5 bases). This CDR3 comprises 18 residues. In germline, CDR1 is LNHNV, CDR2 YYDKDF (reference sequence). The ends were cut back, 0 bases at V and 0 bases at J, with 16 bases in the middle. The CDR3 reads CATSRDPPGGPSTDTQYF. As DNA, the CDR3 is TGTGCCACCAGCAGAGATCCCCCCGGAGGCCCAAGCACAGATACGCAGTATTTT.

V gene TRBV27 combines with J gene TRBJ2-1; perhaps TRBD2 as D (6 bases). The V gene lost 5 bases and the J gene lost 9 bases, with 23 bases spanning the gap. Per the germline V gene, CDR1 is MNHEY and CDR2 is SMNVEV (reference sequence). The CDR3 extends over 16 amino acids. The DNA of the CDR3 is TGTGCCAGCAGTCGAGAGCCGGGACTCGCAACTCGTGAGCAGTTCTTC. Translated: CASSREPGLATREQFF.

The chain carries TRBV12-3 or TRBV12-4 and TRBJ1-1, with 7 bases lining up with TRBD1. CDR3 size: 15 residues. Unmatched junction bases numbered 8, after V lost 7 bases and J lost 0 bases. CDR3 coding DNA: TGTGCCAGCAACACCCCAGGGGGAGTGAACACTGAAGCTTTCTTT. Translation: CASNTPGGVNTEAFF.

This clonotype was observed a handful of times. The V and J genes are TRBV7-8 and TRBJ2-1, with 10 bases fitting TRBD2. Trimming cost V 2 bases and J 8 bases; bases outside gene matches: 6. The germline CDR1 and CDR2 sequences are SGHVS and FQNEAQ. The CDR3 runs 15 residues. This CDR3 is CASSLRTSGFDEQFF. CDR3 bases: TGTGCCAGCAGCTTAAGGACTAGCGGTTTTGATGAGCAGTTCTTC. The whole variable domain, remainder taken from reference TRBV7-8 and TRBJ2-1, is GAGVSQSPRYKVAKRGQDVALRCDPISGHVSLFWYQQALGQGPEFLTYFQNEAQLDKSGLPSDRFFAERPEGSVSTLKIQRTQQEDSAVYLCASSLRTSGFDEQFFGPGTRLTVL.

This clonotype has only a few counts. J is TRBJ2-1 and V is TRBV5-1; D uncertain. The CDR3 is made up of 13 amino acids. V was clipped by 4 bases and J by 5 bases, with 10 bases between them. Germline V gene sequence: CDR1 SGHRS, CDR2 YFSETQ. Here the CDR3 reads CASSPPGHNEQFF. The CDR3 bases are TGCGCCAGCAGCCCCCCCGGCCACAATGAGCAGTTCTTC.

This clonotype was recorded a few times. In DNA form, the CDR3 reads TGTGCCAGCAGTAGACAGGGTCTGGGTGAGACCCAGTACTTC. It yields the protein CASSRQGLGETQYF. This rearrangement joins TRBV27 to TRBJ2-5; TRBD1 matches 7 bases. The junction had 8 bases not matched to a gene; V was cut back by 5 bases and J by 5 bases. There are 14 residues in the CDR3. Germline CDR1 reads MNHEY; CDR2 reads SMNVEV (reference sequence).

This chain uses TRBV20-1 with TRBJ2-5; either TRBD1 or TRBD2 may supply D (5 bases each). The CDR3 covers 15 residues. Per germline, CDR1 DFQATT and CDR2 SNEGSKA (reference sequence). V dropped 1 base and J dropped 2 bases, with 14 bases sitting between them. DNA for the CDR3: TGCAGTGCTAGAGTTTTTGGGGGAAATCAAGAGACCCAGTACTTC. Translation: CSARVFGGNQETQYF.

The chain carries TRBV20-1 and TRBJ2-5; the match to TRBD1 covers 8 bases. Germline values: CDR1 DFQATT, CDR2 SNEGSKA (reference sequence). Trimming took 6 bases from V and 11 from J; bases not matched to a gene: 5. CDR3 length: 10 residues. CDR3 residues: CSATRDRQYF. Written as DNA, the CDR3 is TGCAGTGCAACCCGGGACAGGCAGTACTTC.

This clonotype was picked up a small number of times. This chain joins TRBV28 and TRBJ2-7, with 9 bases that match TRBD1. Trimming removed 5 bases from V and 3 bases from J; junction bases left unmatched: 5. CDR1 is MDHEN and CDR2 is SYDVKM in the germline V gene. CDR3 length: 14 amino acids. The CDR3 spells CASSLDRGIYEQYF. CDR3 bases: TGTGCCAGCAGTCTGGACAGGGGAATCTACGAGCAGTACTTC.

This clonotype came up a few times. The gene calls are TRBV28 and TRBJ1-5; no clear D. The CDR3 spans 15 residues. CDR1 and CDR2 from the germline V gene are MDHEN and SYDVKM. Trimming took off 3 bases at V and 0 bases at J, with 9 bases between the two ends. CDR3 protein: CASSLESYSNQPQHF. The CDR3 DNA sequence: TGTGCCAGCAGTTTGGAGAGCTATAGCAATCAGCCCCAGCATTTT.

This clonotype was recorded a few times. The chain combines TRBV5-1 with TRBJ2-7; D gene ambiguous. Trimming shortened V by 0 bases and J by 4 bases, and 11 bases separated the two germline ends. This CDR3 is 14 amino acids long. Germline V gene sequence: CDR1 SGHRS, CDR2 YFSETQ. DNA for the CDR3: TGCGCCAGCAGCTTGGGGCCGCCGATATACGAGCAGTACGTC. Its protein product is CASSLGPPIYEQYV.

The gene calls are TRBV19 and TRBJ2-3, with no clear D. The ends were cut back, 3 bases at V and 0 bases at J, with 7 bases in the middle. CDR1 and CDR2 from the germline V gene are LNHDA and SQIVND (reference sequence). CDR3 length: 14 residues. Here the CDR3 reads CASSIGQSTDTQYF. The DNA for the CDR3 is TGTGCCAGTAGTATCGGTCAGAGCACAGATACGCAGTATTTT.

The sample holds many counts of this clonotype. The V call is TRBV5-1, the J call TRBJ2-4; D is unclear. Germline-derived CDR1 and CDR2 are SGHRS and YFSETQ. This CDR3 region has 13 residues. The germline V and J ends were trimmed by 5 bases and 0 bases, with 6 bases remaining between them. The CDR3 sequence: CASRPLAKNIQYF. The CDR3, as DNA: TGCGCCAGCAGGCCTCTAGCCAAAAACATTCAGTACTTC.

This clonotype showed up just a few times. The chain carries TRBV5-6 and TRBJ2-7, with D maybe TRBD1 (6 bases). In germline, CDR1 is SGHDT, CDR2 YYEEEE. V gave up 5 bases and J gave up 5 bases, with 14 bases separating them. This CDR3 contains 13 residues. The CDR3, as DNA: TGTGCCAGCAGTTTGACAGGCTTGAACGAGCAGTACTTC. Protein sequence: CASSLTGLNEQYF.